One sample yielded the 26 T cell receptor beta chains listed below, sequenced in a study of T cells after yellow fever vaccination. TCRdb analysed the 5' RACE reads with MiXCR anew, one entry per CDR3 protein. The sample records just under 600,000 distinct CDR3 sequences, roughly 13% being singletons. Sequenced here: PBMCs, sampled on the day of the yellow fever booster vaccination. The receptors were gathered from a young man who received the YFV17D yellow fever vaccine.

This clonotype showed up many times. The junction and the germline gene differ at one end; a read error may be behind it. The chain employs TRBV7-2 and TRBJ2-5; 11 bases are a match to TRBD2. CDR3 length equals 14 residues. The germline gives CDR1 SGHTA, CDR2 FQGNSA. Here the CDR3 reads CASSIAGGQKTQYF. The CDR3 bases are TGTGCCAGCAGCATAGCGGGAGGGCAGAAGACCCAGTACTTC.

The sample holds a few counts of this clonotype. V gene TRBV4-3 combines with J gene TRBJ2-3; D call uncertain. This CDR3 contains 16 residues. Germline CDR1 reads LGHNA; CDR2 reads YSLEER. V shed 4 bases and J shed 4 bases, with 18 bases lying between them. CDR3: CASSLRTHSRADTQYF. CDR3 bases: TGCGCCAGCAGCCTTCGGACCCACAGTCGGGCAGATACGCAGTATTTT.

The chain is built from TRBV12-3 or TRBV12-4 and TRBJ2-5; D remains ambiguous. The CDR3 consists of 14 residues. The V end lost 4 bases, the J end lost 5 bases, and 14 bases lay between the germline ends. The CDR3 sequence: CASSSAREVETQYF. The CDR3 nucleotides are TGTGCCAGCAGTTCGGCAAGAGAGGTGGAGACCCAGTACTTC.

In its sample, this clonotype was seen a few times. The chain links TRBV7-8 to TRBJ2-6; 7 bases map to TRBD2. The CDR3 length is 15 residues. Trimming at V came to 5 bases and at J to 0 bases, leaving 1 base not matched to a gene. The germline CDR1 and CDR2 sequences are SGHVS and FQNEAQ. In nucleotides, the CDR3 is TGTGCCAGCAGCGGGGGGGTCTCTGGGGCCAACGTCCTGACTTTC. This translates into CASSGGVSGANVLTF.

The table lists this clonotype with a few counts. CDR3 amino acids: CASSLWAGPLSYEQYF. CDR3 nucleotides: TGTGCCAGCAGTTTATGGGCAGGTCCACTCTCCTACGAGCAGTACTTC. This chain joins TRBV27 and TRBJ2-7; D remains ambiguous. The germline CDR1 and CDR2 sequences are MNHEY and SMNVEV (reference sequence). With 1 base removed from V and 0 bases from J, the gap between germline ends came to 13 bases. The CDR3 totals 16 residues.

Details on this clonotype: The limits of the CDR3 on the DNA are not certain, so only TCRdb's listed CDR3 is given. This chain connects TRBV20-1 to TRBJ1-2; the listed D gene, TRBD1, was not tested against the DNA. 13 amino acids form the CDR3, both terminal residues included. The V gene's germline CDR1 is DFQATT and CDR2 SNEGSKA (reference sequence). The CDR3 sequence is CSARVGSGTPHTF.

The sample holds many counts of this clonotype. V is TRBV7-2 and J is TRBJ2-5; TRBD1 or TRBD2 may be the D gene (5 bases each). The CDR3 covers 13 residues. The V end lost 3 bases, the J end lost 5 bases, and 10 bases lay between the germline ends. Germline CDR1 SGHTA, CDR2 FQGNSA. CDR3 coding DNA: TGTGCCAGCAGCTTTTTAGGGGACGAGACCCAGTACTTC. Its protein product is CASSFLGDETQYF.

This clonotype was seen a few times. V and J are TRBV18 and TRBJ1-1; D possibly corresponds to TRBD1 (5 bases). The CDR3 has 14 amino acids. Deletions cut 3 bases from V and 5 bases from J, with 13 bases between. Germline-derived CDR1 and CDR2 are KGHSH and LQKENI. CDR3 nucleotides: TGTGCCAGCTCACCTAGGGAGGGGCGGACTGAAGCTTTCTTT. The encoded protein is CASSPREGRTEAFF.

The CDR3 loop is CASSALRTSPLYRTDTQYF. The CDR3 bases are TGTGCCAGCAGCGCCTTGAGGACTAGCCCTCTCTACCGTACAGATACGCAGTATTTT. J is TRBJ2-3 and V is TRBV28; 8 bases match TRBD2. The CDR3 loop spans 19 amino acids. Looked up from germline, CDR1 is MDHEN and CDR2 is SYDVKM. Trimming cost V 6 bases and J 3 bases; bases outside gene matches: 20.

The chain employs TRBV7-2 and TRBJ2-7; possible D gene TRBD2, 5 bases. The CDR3 extends over 15 amino acids. The V end lost 7 bases, the J end lost 0 bases, and 16 bases lay between the germline ends. Germline V gene data show CDR1 as SGHTA and CDR2 as FQGNSA. CDR3 DNA: TGTGCCAGCACCCAAGGAGGTATGGTCTCCTACGAGCAGTACTTC. Its protein product is CASTQGGMVSYEQYF.

In this sample, this clonotype turned up a few times. The CDR3 reads CSGLGGFSYEQYF. The DNA for the CDR3 is TGCAGCGGTCTAGGGGGGTTTTCCTACGAGCAGTACTTC. The chain combines TRBV29-1 with TRBJ2-7; D possibly matches TRBD1 or TRBD2 (6 bases each). Germline loops: CDR1 SQVTM, CDR2 ANQGSEA. The CDR3 consists of 13 residues. Deletions cut 7 bases from V and 1 base from J, with 14 bases between.

This clonotype was counted a few times. This chain connects TRBV28 to TRBJ2-1; TRBD2 matches at 12 bases. Germline V lookup: CDR1 MDHEN, CDR2 SYDVKM. There are 16 residues in the CDR3. J was trimmed by 9 bases and V by 7 bases; bases with no gene match: 13. DNA of the CDR3: TGTGCCAGCACCCATCAGACTAGCGGGAGACCCGGTGAGCAGTTCTTC. This codes for CASTHQTSGRPGEQFF.

There are a few counts of this clonotype. The rearrangement joins TRBV7-9 to TRBJ2-5; the D gene is possibly TRBD2 (6 bases). The CDR3 sequence is 14 residues long. CDR1 SEHNR and CDR2 FQNEAQ come from the germline V gene (reference sequence). V dropped 1 base and J dropped 5 bases, with 11 bases sitting between them. CDR3 protein: CASSLGTSLETQYF. The CDR3 DNA sequence: TGTGCCAGCAGCTTAGGCACTAGCTTGGAGACCCAGTACTTC.

This clonotype appeared a few times. The genes are TRBV7-2 and TRBJ2-5; D gene ambiguous. Deletions cut 1 base from V and 1 base from J, with 7 bases between. This CDR3 has 14 amino acids. Germline V lookup: CDR1 SGHTA, CDR2 FQGNSA. CDR3 nucleotide sequence: TGTGCCAGCAGCTTAGTGGTTGGCCAAGAGACCCAGTACTTC. Translated, it gives CASSLVVGQETQYF.

This clonotype was picked up a small number of times. The chain links TRBV7-9 to TRBJ1-2; TRBD1 matches at 8 bases. Germline assignment: CDR1 SEHNR and CDR2 FQNEAQ (reference sequence). This CDR3 comprises 11 residues. V shed 9 bases and J 7 bases; nucleotides not matched to a gene: 4. The CDR3, as DNA: TGTGCCAGTCGACAGGGGCCTGGCTACACCTTC. Its protein is CASRQGPGYTF. Full variable domain (rest looked up from reference TRBV7-9 and TRBJ1-2): DTGVSQNPRHKITKRGQNVTFRCDPISEHNRLYWYRQTLGQGPEFLTYFQNEAQLEKSRLLSDRFSAERPKGSFSTLEIQRTEQGDSAMYLCASRQGPGYTFGSGTRLTVV.

The CDR3 region is CCVRGQGPYWVWPQHF. The CDR3 nucleotides read TGCTGTGTTAGGGGACAGGGTCCGTATTGGGTTTGGCCCCAGCATTTT. The chain uses TRBV20-1 and TRBJ1-5; 9 bases map to TRBD1. The CDR3 has 16 amino acids. The germline V gene has CDR1 DFQATT and CDR2 SNEGSKA (reference sequence).

This clonotype was counted at least ten times. The genes are TRBV2 and TRBJ2-5, with D possibly being TRBD1 (5 bases). Per the germline V gene, CDR1 is SNHLY and CDR2 is FYNNEI. The V end was cut by 9 bases, the J end by 3 bases, with 8 bases between. The CDR3 runs to 11 residues. The CDR3 sequence: CASDRKETQYF. In DNA, the CDR3 is TGTGCCAGTGACAGAAAAGAGACCCAGTACTTC.

Only a few counts were recorded for this clonotype. The rearrangement links TRBV14 to TRBJ2-2; no firm D call. Trimming stripped 1 base from V and 7 bases from J, with 10 bases between. The CDR3 is made up of 14 amino acids. CDR1 is SGHDN, CDR2 FVKESK, per germline. CDR3 residues: CASSQAHGFGELFF. CDR3 bases: TGTGCCAGCAGCCAAGCTCATGGCTTCGGGGAGCTGTTTTTT.

The sample holds a few counts of this clonotype. This rearrangement joins TRBV19 to TRBJ1-5; D perhaps matches TRBD1 (6 bases). The CDR3 length is 15 residues. Germline V gives CDR1 LNHDA, CDR2 SQIVND (reference sequence). V was cut by 0 bases and J by 6 bases, with 12 bases left in between. The chain's CDR3 is CASSIDRGSTQPQHF. DNA for the CDR3: TGTGCCAGTAGTATAGACAGGGGATCTACTCAGCCCCAGCATTTT.

This clonotype was seen only a few times. The V gene is TRBV20-1, the J gene TRBJ2-1, with 7 bases aligning to TRBD2. The germline V gene encodes CDR1 DFQATT and CDR2 SNEGSKA (reference sequence). After removal of 0 bases from V and 9 bases from J, the junction contained 14 bases not matched to a gene. The CDR3 is made up of 16 amino acids. The CDR3: CSARDLQRDRRGEQFF. The CDR3 bases are TGCAGTGCTAGAGATCTCCAGCGGGATCGTAGGGGTGAGCAGTTCTTC.

This clonotype was seen only a few times. This chain joins TRBV6-1 and TRBJ2-7, with TRBD2 as a possible D gene (6 bases). V dropped 7 bases and J dropped 2 bases, with 15 bases sitting between them. Per the germline V gene, CDR1 is MNHNS and CDR2 is SASEGT. This CDR3 comprises 14 residues. The chain's CDR3 is CASNKRRDPYEQYF. CDR3 DNA sequence: TGTGCCAGCAACAAAAGGCGGGACCCCTACGAGCAGTACTTC.

This clonotype has a handful of counts. V usage is TRBV29-1 and J usage is TRBJ2-1; no definite D call. CDR3 length: 14 amino acids. V shed 4 bases and J shed 0 bases, with 10 bases lying between them. Germline V gene data show CDR1 as SQVTM and CDR2 as ANQGSEA. As DNA, the CDR3 is TGCAGCGTTGGTAGCCCAAGCTCCTACAATGAGCAGTTCTTC. Encoded protein: CSVGSPSSYNEQFF.

The rearrangement joins TRBV6-4 to TRBJ2-1; D unresolved. The CDR3 consists of 13 residues. V was cut by 4 bases and J by 9 bases, with 13 bases left in between. In germline, CDR1 is MRHNA, CDR2 SNTAGT. The CDR3 here is CASSASRLSEQFF. CDR3 coding DNA: TGTGCCAGCAGTGCCTCCCGCCTGAGTGAGCAGTTCTTC.

The rearrangement uses TRBV5-4 and TRBJ1-1, with D possibly being TRBD1 (6 bases). V was shortened by 2 bases and J by 2 bases, with 13 bases between the two germline ends. This CDR3 region has 15 residues. The V gene's germline CDR1 is SGHNT and CDR2 YYREEE (reference sequence). The CDR3 protein is CASSLGQGPNTEAFF. The CDR3, as DNA: TGTGCCAGCAGCTTAGGTCAGGGGCCTAACACTGAAGCTTTCTTT.

Only a few counts were recorded for this clonotype. This chain connects TRBV27 to TRBJ2-2, with D tentatively TRBD1 (5 bases). Germline assignment: CDR1 MNHEY and CDR2 SMNVEV (reference sequence). V gave up 6 bases and J gave up 5 bases, with 10 bases separating them. This CDR3 spans 13 amino acids. The DNA of the CDR3 is TGTGCCAGCAGCAGGGTACCTACCGGGGAGCTGTTTTTT. It yields the protein CASSRVPTGELFF.

This clonotype was recorded once. The chain carries TRBV5-1 and TRBJ2-1, with D perhaps TRBD2 (7 bases). The germline V and J ends were trimmed by 0 bases and 1 base, with 14 bases remaining between them. The CDR3 consists of 17 residues. Germline V gene sequence: CDR1 SGHRS, CDR2 YFSETQ. The CDR3 DNA is TGCGCCAGCAGCTTGGAGGGGGGGAGGGGATCCTACAATGAGCAGTTCTTC. Amino acid sequence: CASSLEGGRGSYNEQFF.